Listed here is a single TCR beta chain. Its antigen has not been determined. Base qualities were left out, and no much larger clone turns up one base away. The CDR3 regions of human TCRbeta chains were subjected to immunosequencing. Regarding the original processing steps: Repertoire TCRs were checked for matches against a reference library of SARS-CoV-2-specific TCRs that had been generated using the MIRA antigen-specificity platform. Breadth meant the fraction of unique TCRs that were SARS-CoV-2-associated, whereas depth meant the fraction of total T cells that were SARS-CoV-2-associated. Using the MIRA data, each spike-specific TCR was mapped to the spike region that the TCR reacts to and placed in a CD4 or CD8 class. Log10-transformed breadth and depth values were compared by one-way ANOVA with Sidak's multiple comparisons tests. Here the immuneACCESS table is served through TCRdb, limited to in-frame sequences with V and J called. Missing clones are a known gap in these copies; in checked studies unresolved V genes cover under half, and the rest lacks a known reason. That table supplies the V and J calls and clone size; D and trimming were determined from the DNA. Across this sample there are more than 95,000 clones, with 80% to 90% seen only once. Jointly, the top ten make up 6% to 8% of the sample.

In light of the paper, this sample's time point label describes: about 28 days (+/-7) after the second vaccine dose. AZD1222 recipients whose second dose came at about 4 weeks and those whose second dose came at about 12 weeks were combined into one group, since spike-specific TCR depth and breadth did not differ between the two schedules. The vaccinee samples were drawn from two UK trials, COV001 and COV002, one of which was a single-blind randomized controlled phase 2/3 trial testing AZD1222 (ChAdOx1 nCoV-19) in healthy adults. For TCRbeta chain sequencing, PBMC samples were collected from trial participants at day 0 and at day 28 after the second dose. This record belongs to a study of T cell responses to AZD1222 COVID-19 vaccine (dated by TCRdb to the early 2020s). Looking at the study overall: A total of about 250 trial participants underwent TCR sequencing, of whom around 210 had received two doses of AZD1222 and roughly 26 had received two doses of the MenACWY control vaccine. Trial participants were enrolled by age into subgroups of 18-55, 56-69 and 70-plus years, and about 150, 27 and 61 TCR-sequenced participants, respectively, were included in these subgroups.

Findings and caveats that apply to the study as a whole: Reportedly, almost half of the unique spike-specific TCRs recognized epitopes lying outside the regions that are mutated in the B.1.351 and B.1.1.7 variants. Conclusions about previously exposed vaccinees are limited, since just a handful of AZD1222 recipients were seropositive for SARS-CoV-2 at baseline. The 56-69-year group was small, and its depth increase did not reach significance, likely because of low power. Most participants were white British and females outnumbered males, and the authors suggested that clonal diversity may have been underestimated. A significant rise in spike-specific TCR breadth and depth was observed after two AZD1222 doses relative to day 0 and relative to MenACWY recipients. CD4 TCRs associated with the vaccine covered the entire spike protein, and the dominant responses were in regions 160-218 and 743-854. Because no samples from the day 14 peak response were available, repertoires could be characterized only after the peak T cell response.

For CDR1 and CDR2, the germline V gene lists SGDLS and YYNGEE. The CDR3, cysteine through phenylalanine, is 15 amino acids long. The read is trimmed to its CDR3 DNA, 45 bases read in frame from base 1. V was cut back by 0 bases and J by 7 bases, leaving a gap of 16 bases between them. This clonotype was obtained from an adult who received the AZD1222 COVID-19 vaccine. The source material was peripheral blood, sampled 28 days after the second AZD1222 dose. The chain was built from TRBV9 and TRBJ1-2; D gene: possibly TRBD1, on 5 matching bases. The bases read TGTGCCAGCAGCGTAGCCGGGACGGACGGGAGTGGCTACACCTTC. This sequence encodes CASSVAGTDGSGYTF.